Listed here are 17 T cell receptor beta chains from one sample, sequenced in a study of CD8+CD57+ T cells in acquired aplastic anemia. Genomic DNA was employed as the template in profiling TCR beta VDJ and CDR3. MiXCR, applied by TCRdb to the reads, yields one record per CDR3 protein. This table holds just over 400,000 distinct CDR3 sequences, under 80% found once. What was sequenced was sorted CD4+, CD8+, or CD8+CD57+ T cells (not recorded which) from PBMCs. These receptors came from a human donor in good health, serving as a control.

The CDR3 DNA sequence: TGTGCCAGCAGCCCACTACTCGGATATCCAAACACCATATATTTT. This translates into CASSPLLGYPNTIYF. V and J are TRBV5-6 and TRBJ1-3, with D unresolved. Germline CDR1 is SGHDT and CDR2 is YYEEEE. The CDR3 runs to 15 residues. V was shortened by 4 bases and J by 6 bases, with 17 bases between the two germline ends.

The chain recombines TRBV2 with TRBJ2-7; 11 bases are shared with TRBD1. The CDR3 is 15 residues long. The V gene end was trimmed by 5 bases and the J gene end by 11 bases; junction bases not matched to a gene: 14. CDR1 and CDR2 (germline): SNHLY, FYNNEI. This CDR3 is CASSRPGQGDGDKYF. Written as DNA, the CDR3 is TGTGCCAGCAGTCGCCCGGGACAGGGGGATGGGGACAAGTACTTC.

This rearrangement joins TRBV7-9 to TRBJ1-6, with D maybe TRBD1 (6 bases). V lost 5 bases, J lost 13 bases, and 12 bases lay in between. Germline CDR1 and CDR2: SEHNR and FQNEAQ (reference sequence). The CDR3 is 12 residues long. DNA of the CDR3: TGTGCCAGCAGCCGAGAGGGGGGTCCCCTCCACTTT. Translation: CASSREGGPLHF.

The rearrangement links TRBV11-2 to TRBJ2-3; perhaps TRBD2 as D (6 bases). The CDR3 covers 12 residues. Germline CDR1 is SGHAT and CDR2 is FQNNGV. The V end was cut by 5 bases, the J end by 11 bases, with 14 bases between. CDR3 sequence reads: CASSQRAMKQYF. CDR3 nucleotide sequence: TGTGCCAGCAGCCAGCGGGCCATGAAGCAGTATTTT.

This clonotype was detected ten times or more. The chain is built from TRBV6-6 and TRBJ1-3; D possibly corresponds to TRBD1 (5 bases). This CDR3 region has 16 residues. V lost 1 base and J lost 0, with 10 bases in between. Germline V gene sequence: CDR1 MNHNY, CDR2 SVGAGI (reference sequence). The CDR3 coding sequence is TGTGCCAGCAGTTACTTACAGGCATACTCTGGAAACACCATATATTTT. This gives the protein CASSYLQAYSGNTIYF.

The chain is built from TRBV7-2 and TRBJ2-3; 12 bases line up with TRBD2. V was pared by 5 bases and J by 3 bases, with 9 bases of the junction left unmatched. This CDR3 is built from 17 residues. Germline V gives CDR1 SGHTA, CDR2 FQGNSA. The CDR3 nucleotides read TGTGCCAGCAGCCAGCGACTAGCGGGGGTAACTACAGATACGCAGTATTTT. Encoded protein: CASSQRLAGVTTDTQYF.

Only one count was recorded for this clonotype. The chain combines TRBV7-2 with TRBJ2-1, with 9 bases lining up with TRBD2. V lost 6 bases, J lost 8 bases, and 14 bases stayed unmatched. This CDR3 comprises 16 residues. The germline gives CDR1 SGHTA, CDR2 FQGNSA. Here the CDR3 reads CASRPGGGGSSDEQFF. CDR3 DNA sequence: TGTGCCAGCAGACCGGGCGGGGGGGGATCCTCAGATGAGCAGTTCTTC.

This clonotype was detected ten times or more. J is TRBJ1-2 and V is TRBV20-1, with D hard to call. Germline-derived CDR1 and CDR2 are DFQATT and SNEGSKA (reference sequence). There are 14 residues in the CDR3. As DNA, the CDR3 is TGCAGCGCCCCGTTGGTTCAGAATTTCGGCGGCTACACCTTC. Encoded protein: CSAPLVQNFGGYTF.

Many counts were recorded for this clonotype. V usage is TRBV5-1 and J usage is TRBJ1-2; 11 bases line up with TRBD1. The CDR3 loop spans 14 amino acids. Germline assignment: CDR1 SGHRS and CDR2 YFSETQ. The ends lost 2 bases at V and 5 bases at J; junction bases unmatched: 2. The DNA for the CDR3 is TGCGCCAGCAGCTTCGGACAGGGGGCATATGGCTACACCTTC. Its protein product is CASSFGQGAYGYTF.

In the case of this clonotype: The junction does not match germline at one end; this may be a read error. V is TRBV9 and J is TRBJ2-7; D is ambiguous. Germline V gene sequence: CDR1 SGDLS, CDR2 YYNGEE. This CDR3 spans 12 amino acids. CDR3 sequence reads: CASSLLTDERYF. DNA of the CDR3: TGTGCCAGCAGCTTACTGACCGACGAGCGGTACTTC.

This clonotype came up a few times. The J gene is TRBJ2-3, the V gene TRBV7-9; D is undetermined. V was trimmed by 1 base and J by 5 bases, leaving 7 bases between them. This CDR3 is 13 amino acids long. The V gene's germline CDR1 is SEHNR and CDR2 FQNEAQ (reference sequence). CDR3 DNA: TGTGCCAGCAGCTTAGATCGCAGAGATACGCAGTATTTT. Encoded protein: CASSLDRRDTQYF.

A word on this clonotype: Germline and junction disagree at one end, which may indicate a read error. The CDR3 bases are TGCGCCAGCAGCTTAGAGGCAACTAATTATGGCTACACCTTC. Protein product: CASSLEATNYGYTF. This chain uses TRBV5-1 with TRBJ1-2; D call uncertain. CDR3 length: 14 residues. From germline, CDR1 is SGHRS and CDR2 YFSETQ.

Worth noting for this clonotype: As the CDR3 is not closed by the conserved phenylalanine or tryptophan, this likely results from a read error. The V and J genes are TRBV9 and TRBJ1-1; D gene ambiguous. This CDR3 is built from 14 residues. Germline assignment: CDR1 SGDLS and CDR2 YYNGEE. CDR3 sequence (DNA): TGTGCCAGCGGCGTTACAGCAAGTAACACTGAAGCTTTCTCT. The encoded protein is CASGVTASNTEAFS.

This clonotype was counted a single time. The V gene is TRBV7-2, the J gene TRBJ2-7; perhaps TRBD1 as D (6 bases). The germline CDR1 and CDR2 sequences are SGHTA and FQGNSA. The CDR3 has 15 amino acids. V shed 5 bases and J shed 11 bases, with 25 bases lying between them. This CDR3 is CASSKEAGVGFVEYF. For the CDR3, the DNA is TGTGCCAGCAGCAAAGAGGCAGGGGTTGGTTTCGTTGAGTACTTC. The full variable domain, in which reference TRBV7-2 and TRBJ2-7 provide the parts outside the CDR3, is GAGVSQSPSNKVTEKGKDVELRCDPISGHTALYWYRQSLGQGLEFLIYFQGNSAPDKSGLPSDRFSAERTGGSVSTLTIQRTQQEDSAVYLCASSKEAGVGFVEYFGPGTRLTVT.

This clonotype was picked up a small number of times. The J gene is TRBJ1-2, the V gene TRBV19; D not resolved. There are 13 residues in the CDR3. The germline V and J ends were trimmed by 9 bases and 8 bases, with 19 bases remaining between them. Germline V gene sequence: CDR1 LNHDA, CDR2 SQIVND (reference sequence). DNA of the CDR3: TGTGCCAGCGTTGACATTCCCAAGTACGGCTACACCTTC. The encoded protein is CASVDIPKYGYTF.

J is TRBJ1-6 and V is TRBV11-1; D is possibly TRBD1 (5 bases). The CDR3 is 20 amino acids. CDR1 SGHAT and CDR2 FQDESV come from the germline V gene (reference sequence). Between the trimmed V and J ends, which lost 5 bases and 6 bases, there was a span of 29 bases. The chain's CDR3 is CASSTLRGGTVHFTNSPLHF. The CDR3 DNA is TGTGCCAGCAGCACTTTGCGGGGAGGGACGGTCCATTTTACTAATTCACCCCTCCACTTT.

As to this clonotype: The junction departs from the called germline gene at one end, perhaps through a read error. This chain links TRBV19 with TRBJ1-6, with D unclear. There are 15 residues in the CDR3. The germline gives CDR1 LNHDA, CDR2 SQIVND (reference sequence). The CDR3: CASSFAGVRSSPLHF. In DNA, the CDR3 is TGCGCCAGTAGTTTCGCAGGCGTCCGGAGTTCACCCCTCCACTTT.